A selection of T cell receptor beta chains follows, all from one sample in a study of blood T cell repertoires in COVID-19. The repertoire was sequenced with immunoSEQ multiplex PCR; TCRdb's copy has only in-frame clones and lacks some. This sample yields 140,000 to 150,000 clones, of which around 89% are seen a single time; 2.5% to 3% belongs to the top ten. Sequencing input: peripheral blood. These receptors originate from a man aged 55 to 69 with active or convalescent COVID-19. Each CDR3 is given with its conserved first and last residue. Fields, in order: J gene, D gene, clone size, V gene, CDR3 protein, CDR3 DNA. A D gene is named only where the DNA matches it firmly. Clone size appears in some rows only: once, few, many, or a class for an expanded clone.

TRBJ1-3 NA once TRBV3-1/TRBV3-2 CASSQGSQAFTGNTIYF TGTGCCAGCAGCCAAGGGTCTCAGGCCTTCACTGGAAACACCATATATTTT
TRBJ1-6 TRBD1 few TRBV4-3 CASSRGQGANSPLHF TGCGCCAGCAGCCGAGGACAGGGGGCGAATTCACCCCTCCACTTT
TRBJ1-1 NA NA TRBV10-3 CAISVAGAGDTEAFF TGTGCCATCAGTGTGGCGGGAGCTGGGGACACTGAAGCTTTCTTT
TRBJ1-4 NA NA TRBV7-8 CASSLEVAATNEKLFF TGTGCCAGCAGCTTAGAGGTGGCAGCGACTAATGAAAAACTGTTTTTT
TRBJ2-7 TRBD2 once TRBV7-9 CASSKPGLAGGSYEQYF TGTGCCAGCAGCAAACCGGGACTAGCGGGAGGGTCCTACGAGCAGTACTTC
TRBJ2-3 NA NA TRBV6-5 CASSYGVRGTQYF TGTGCCAGCAGTTACGGCGTGCGGGGTACGCAGTATTTT
TRBJ1-2 NA NA TRBV19 CASSSGPGGYTF TGTGCCAGTAGTTCAGGGCCCGGGGGCTACACCTTC
TRBJ2-3 TRBD1 NA TRBV10-3 CAISEGGQKTDTQYF TGTGCCATCAGTGAGGGGGGACAGAAAACAGATACGCAGTATTTT
TRBJ2-5 TRBD2 NA TRBV18 CASSPTSGQETQYF TGTGCCAGCTCACCAACTAGCGGTCAAGAGACCCAGTACTTC
TRBJ2-7 NA NA TRBV28 CASSLSGEGDEQYF TGTGCCAGCAGTTTATCAGGTGAGGGTGACGAGCAGTACTTC
TRBJ1-5 NA NA TRBV20-1 CSASVRGIGNQPQHF TGCAGTGCTAGTGTGCGGGGAATCGGCAATCAGCCCCAGCATTTT
TRBJ2-7 NA NA TRBV11-3 CASSRGGTGPYEQYF TGTGCCAGCAGCCGGGGAGGGACAGGCCCCTACGAGCAGTACTTC
TRBJ1-4 NA NA TRBV6-6 CASIGERNEKLFF TGTGCCAGCATAGGAGAACGGAATGAAAAACTGTTTTTT
TRBJ1-1 NA NA TRBV15 CATSRGRWGSGTEAFF TGTGCCACCAGCCGAGGGAGGTGGGGTAGCGGCACTGAAGCTTTCTTT
TRBJ2-7 NA NA TRBV4-1 CASSQVSPSYEQYF TGCGCCAGCAGCCAAGTATCTCCTTCCTACGAGCAGTACTTC
TRBJ2-5 NA NA TRBV7-2 CASSLGTTWRETQYF TGTGCCAGCAGCTTAGGGACTACCTGGCGGGAGACCCAGTACTTC
TRBJ2-1 NA few TRBV7-2 CASSPRDKMVNEQFF TGTGCCAGCAGCCCCCGGGACAAGATGGTCAATGAGCAGTTCTTC
TRBJ1-2 NA NA TRBV30 CAWSSTVYGYTF TGTGCCTGGAGTTCGACAGTTTATGGCTACACCTTC
TRBJ2-7 TRBD2 NA TRBV7-8 CASMDGGRDRYEQYF TGTGCCAGCATGGACGGGGGGAGGGATAGGTACGAGCAGTACTTC
TRBJ1-2 NA few TRBV6-5 CASSSSYGYTF TGTGCCAGCAGTTCCAGCTATGGCTACACCTTC
TRBJ2-5 TRBD2 NA TRBV27 CASRWGGSGETQYF TGTGCCAGCAGGTGGGGCGGGAGTGGAGAGACCCAGTACTTC
TRBJ1-2 TRBD1 NA TRBV27 CASSSRQGAYGYTF TGTGCCAGCAGTTCACGACAGGGGGCCTATGGCTACACCTTC
TRBJ2-7 TRBD2 NA TRBV10-2 CASSGSGGLAYEQYF TGCGCCAGCAGTGGGTCGGGGGGGTTGGCCTACGAGCAGTACTTC
TRBJ1-3 NA NA TRBV14 CASSQSAGNTIYF TGTGCCAGCAGCCAGAGTGCGGGAAACACCATATATTTT
TRBJ2-2 NA medium-sized TRBV27 CASSPTNTANTGELFF TGTGCCAGCAGTCCGACTAACACCGCGAACACCGGGGAGCTGTTTTTT
TRBJ2-3 NA NA TRBV7-7 CASSRVRTDTQYF TGTGCTAGCAGCCGGGTACGCACAGATACGCAGTATTTT
TRBJ1-4 TRBD1 NA TRBV7-9 CASSRTGGGNEKLFF TGTGCCAGCAGCCGCACAGGGGGAGGAAATGAAAAACTGTTTTTT
TRBJ2-7 NA few TRBV24-1 CATSLTGSSYEQYF TGTGCCACCAGTCTGACAGGCAGCTCCTACGAGCAGTACTTC
TRBJ1-2 TRBD1 NA TRBV7-9 CASSSQSGTGGSYGYTF TGTGCCAGCAGCTCACAGTCCGGGACAGGGGGGTCGTATGGCTACACCTTC
TRBJ2-3 TRBD1 NA TRBV19 CASSTTPTGGGDTQYF TGTGCCAGTAGTACGACCCCGACAGGGGGCGGAGATACGCAGTATTTT
TRBJ1-1 TRBD1 NA TRBV30 CAWITDRAAAEAFF TGTGCCTGGATCACCGACAGGGCGGCGGCTGAAGCTTTCTTT
TRBJ2-7 NA NA TRBV5-1 CASRPLSDSSYEQYF TGCGCCAGCAGGCCCCTCTCGGACAGCTCCTACGAGCAGTACTTC
TRBJ1-2 NA NA TRBV9 CASSSTGTYGYTF TGTGCCAGCAGCTCGACAGGAACCTATGGCTACACCTTC
TRBJ2-3 NA NA TRBV21-1 CASSSRGGDHTDTQYF TGTGCCAGCAGCTCTCGTGGAGGGGACCACACAGATACGCAGTATTTT
TRBJ1-1 NA NA TRBV10-3 CAISDRGDTEAFF TGTGCCATCAGTGACCGGGGGGACACTGAAGCTTTCTTT
TRBJ2-1 NA NA TRBV6-5 CASSLGGDYNEQFF TGTGCCAGCAGTTTGGGGGGTGACTACAATGAGCAGTTCTTC
TRBJ1-1 TRBD1 NA TRBV5-1 CASSGWTGNTEAFF TGCGCCAGCAGCGGATGGACAGGGAACACTGAAGCTTTCTTT
TRBJ2-7 TRBD2 NA TRBV10-3 CAISDLSGLADVEQYF TGTGCCATCAGTGACCTCTCGGGACTAGCGGATGTCGAGCAGTACTTC
TRBJ1-1 NA NA TRBV3-1/TRBV3-2 CASSQDARNEAFF TGTGCCAGCAGCCAAGATGCGCGGAATGAAGCTTTCTTT
TRBJ2-5 TRBD2 NA TRBV28 CASSLLLAGGQETQYF TGTGCCAGCAGTTTACTTTTAGCGGGGGGGCAAGAGACCCAGTACTTC
TRBJ2-7 NA NA TRBV21-1 CASRYLGGDRGPYEQYF TGTGCCAGCAGATACTTGGGGGGGGACAGGGGACCATACGAGCAGTACTTC
TRBJ1-5 TRBD1 NA TRBV7-2 CASSPTPQGVMHF TGTGCCAGCAGCCCTACCCCACAGGGGGTAATGCATTTT
TRBJ2-7 NA NA TRBV6-5 CASSPVGGDLVEQYF TGTGCCAGCAGCCCGGTGGGGGGAGATCTGGTCGAGCAGTACTTC
TRBJ1-2 NA NA TRBV27 CASSSRGTRVLLGYTF TGTGCCAGCAGTTCAAGAGGGACTAGGGTTCTCCTTGGCTACACCTTC
TRBJ2-1 NA NA TRBV2 CASSSLAGHEQFF TGTGCCAGCAGCTCCCTCGCTGGGCATGAGCAGTTCTTC
TRBJ1-2 TRBD1 many TRBV9 CASSQDRADGYTF TGTGCCAGCAGCCAAGACAGGGCCGATGGCTACACCTTC